This T cell receptor beta chain derives from a study of T cell responses to AZD1222 COVID-19 vaccine. As for this clone: What it binds is unknown.

This table comes from immunoSEQ multiplex PCR, and its TCRdb copy is limited to in-frame clones, with some not included. Among fewer than 120,000 clones listed, roughly four fifths were seen once. Overall study results and limits: Clonal diversity may have been underestimated in mostly white British donors.

The clonotype comes from an adult in good health. The sample here was peripheral blood, taken on day 0 of AZD1222 vaccination.

As DNA, the CDR3 is TGTGCCAGTACTTCCGGGGGTTATAATTCACCCCTCCACTTT. Translation gives CASTSGGYNSPLHF. This rearrangement joins TRBV19 to TRBJ1-6; D is possibly TRBD1 (5 bases). Deletions cut 7 bases from V and 4 bases from J, with 11 bases between. The CDR3 runs to 14 residues. Germline loops: CDR1 LNHDA, CDR2 SQIVND (reference sequence).